This TCR beta chain was captured in a study of somatic mutations in cytotoxic T cells in rheumatoid arthritis. Across the whole study: Several of the V beta antibody-stained T-cell populations were flow-sorted at nearly 100% purity; V beta1+ cells were among them and were sequenced for TCRB. Overall study findings and caveats: There was no knowledge of the antigen targets of the expanded CD8+ clones. Clonality of CD8+ T cells, which was compared between rheumatoid arthritis patients and age-matched healthy controls, did not differ significantly.

Germline CDR1 is SEHNR and CDR2 is FQNEAQ (reference sequence). J lost 0 bases, V lost 8 bases, and 4 bases had no gene match. The CDR3 is made up of 13 amino acids. TCRdb's copy holds only in-frame clones and misses some; the assay was immunoSEQ multiplex PCR. The table records about 4,200 clones, roughly 72% of them present only once. Isolating CD4+ and CD8+ cells involved positive magnetic bead selection on an AutoMACS. Their purity was then checked by flow cytometry. As to this clone: The antigen is unknown.

The clonotype originates from an adult with rheumatoid arthritis. The chain carries TRBV7-9 and TRBJ2-7; 7 bases agree with TRBD2. The sequenced material came from CD8+ T cells sorted from blood. CDR3 sequence (DNA): TGTGCCAGCGAGCGGGGAAACTCCTACGAGCAGTACTTC. Protein: CASERGNSYEQYF.